This T cell receptor beta chain was identified during a study of cytomegalovirus exposure and HLA in healthy donors. The method was immunoSEQ multiplex PCR; TCRdb's version includes in-frame clones alone and lacks a portion of them. The table records 150,000 to 200,000 clones, 85% of them present only once. This TCR came from a young man in good health and CMV-seropositive. The source material was PBMCs.

Here the CDR3 reads CASSYGGGPYEQYF. CDR3 sequence (DNA): TGTGCCAGCAGTTACGGGGGGGGCCCCTACGAGCAGTACTTC. V is TRBV6-5 and J is TRBJ2-7; D might be TRBD2 (7 bases). Germline V gene lookup returns CDR1 MNHEY and CDR2 SVGAGI. V gave up 2 bases and J gave up 2 bases, with 10 bases separating them. The CDR3 contains 14 residues.